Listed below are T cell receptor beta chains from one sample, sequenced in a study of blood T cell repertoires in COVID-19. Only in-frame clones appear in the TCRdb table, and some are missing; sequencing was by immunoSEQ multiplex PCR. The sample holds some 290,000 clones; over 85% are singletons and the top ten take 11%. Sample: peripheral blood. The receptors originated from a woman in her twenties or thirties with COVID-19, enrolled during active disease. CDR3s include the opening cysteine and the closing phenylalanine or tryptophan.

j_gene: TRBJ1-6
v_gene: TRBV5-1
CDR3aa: CASSLDGTDSPLHF

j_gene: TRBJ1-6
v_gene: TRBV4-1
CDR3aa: CASRLERDSPLHF

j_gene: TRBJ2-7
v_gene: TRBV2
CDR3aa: CASSPQGVVYEQYF

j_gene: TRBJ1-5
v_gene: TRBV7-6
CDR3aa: CASSLLGGNQPQHF

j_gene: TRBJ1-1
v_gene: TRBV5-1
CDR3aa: CASSGRGESTEAFF

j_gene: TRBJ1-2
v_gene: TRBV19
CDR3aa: CASSLPGGVTGYTF

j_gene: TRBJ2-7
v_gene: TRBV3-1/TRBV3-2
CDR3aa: CASSLNGQDYEQYF

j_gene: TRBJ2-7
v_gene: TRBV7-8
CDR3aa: CASSLGARGYSYEQYF

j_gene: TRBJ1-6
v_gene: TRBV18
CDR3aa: CASSPSGAVNSPLHF

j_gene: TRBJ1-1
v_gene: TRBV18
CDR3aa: CASSPGDRYTEAFF

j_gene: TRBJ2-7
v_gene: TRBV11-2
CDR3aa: CASSLGGIHEQYF

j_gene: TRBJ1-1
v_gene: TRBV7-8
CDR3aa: CASSILGPSTEAFF

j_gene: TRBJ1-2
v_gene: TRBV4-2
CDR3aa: CASSQDPVGRNYGYTF

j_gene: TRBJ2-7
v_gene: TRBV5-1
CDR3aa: CASSLVSGGAYEQYF

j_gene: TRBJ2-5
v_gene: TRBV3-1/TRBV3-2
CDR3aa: CASSLSRGTQYF

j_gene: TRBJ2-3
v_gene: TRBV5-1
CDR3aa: CASSLYTSGVRPDTQYF

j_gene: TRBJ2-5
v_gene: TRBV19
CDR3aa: CASSIRGAEETQYF

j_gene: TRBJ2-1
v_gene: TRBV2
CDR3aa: CASSLGLREQFF

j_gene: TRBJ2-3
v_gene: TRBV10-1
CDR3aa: CASSGTVTDTQYF

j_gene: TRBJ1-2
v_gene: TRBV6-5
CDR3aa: CAIARGGGRGYTF

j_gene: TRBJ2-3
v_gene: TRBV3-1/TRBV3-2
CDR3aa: CASSSSGGSTDTQYF

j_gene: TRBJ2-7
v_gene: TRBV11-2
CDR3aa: CASTEGVSYEQYF

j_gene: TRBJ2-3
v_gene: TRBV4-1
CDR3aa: CASSQVTAGNTDTQYF

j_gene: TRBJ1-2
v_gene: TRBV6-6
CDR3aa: CASGETPGNYGYTF

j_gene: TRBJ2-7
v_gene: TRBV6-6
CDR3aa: CASRPHGTSGYEQYF

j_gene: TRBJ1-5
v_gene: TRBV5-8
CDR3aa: CASSLGTHSNQPQHF

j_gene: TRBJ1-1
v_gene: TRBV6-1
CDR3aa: CASSEAGRDTEAFF

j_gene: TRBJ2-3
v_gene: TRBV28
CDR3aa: CASSTRDRSTDTQYF

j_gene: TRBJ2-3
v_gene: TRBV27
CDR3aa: CASMERGITDTQYF

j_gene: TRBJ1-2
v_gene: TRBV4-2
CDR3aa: CASSQDKDSYGYTF

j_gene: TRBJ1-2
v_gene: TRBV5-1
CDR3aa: CASSFSGGNGYTF

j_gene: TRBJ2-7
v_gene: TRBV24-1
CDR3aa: CATSPGTYEQYF

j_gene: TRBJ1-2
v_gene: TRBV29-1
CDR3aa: CSVGAPESNYGYTF

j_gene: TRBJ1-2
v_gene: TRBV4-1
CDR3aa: CASSQPRQGRDYGYTF

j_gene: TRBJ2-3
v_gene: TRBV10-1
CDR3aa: CASSPSRDTQYF

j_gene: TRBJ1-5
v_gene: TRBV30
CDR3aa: CAWSRVVAPNQPQHF

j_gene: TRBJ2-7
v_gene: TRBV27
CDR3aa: CASSYSRGATYEQYF